A single sample is the source of the 18 T cell receptor beta chains below, sequenced in a study of shared clonotypes between healthy human individuals. TCRdb's table, derived via immunoSEQ multiplex PCR, lists solely in-frame clones and lacks some. The table has over a million clones, about three quarters seen once; the top ten hold about 1.5%. Sequences were obtained from memory CD4+ T cells sorted from blood. Sample subset: CD45RA-negative fraction. The receptors originated from a man in his late teens or twenties in good health.

The rearrangement joins TRBV14 to TRBJ2-4; D call uncertain. The CDR3 contains 13 residues. V shed 2 bases and J shed 7 bases, with 9 bases lying between them. The germline V gene encodes CDR1 SGHDN and CDR2 FVKESK. In DNA, the CDR3 is TGTGCCAGCAGCCAAAATATGCAGAACATTCAGTACTTC. It specifies CASSQNMQNIQYF.

As to this clone: This CDR3 is also generated by other DNA sequences in the sample. The chain recombines TRBV19 with TRBJ2-1, with D unresolved. CDR3 length: 12 amino acids. Germline V gives CDR1 LNHDA, CDR2 SQIVND (reference sequence). V was clipped by 3 bases and J by 7 bases, with 7 bases between them. This CDR3 is CASSIVRNEQFF. The CDR3 DNA follows: TGTGCCAGTAGTATTGTCCGGAATGAGCAGTTCTTC.

This chain connects TRBV30 to TRBJ1-2; D is unclear. The CDR3 spans 12 residues. The germline V and J ends were trimmed by 7 bases and 0 bases, with 9 bases remaining between them. Germline CDR1 is GTSNPN and CDR2 is SVGIG (reference sequence). The CDR3 protein is CALDGANYGYTF. The CDR3 DNA sequence: TGTGCCTTGGACGGGGCTAACTATGGCTACACCTTC.

The gene calls are TRBV6-5 and TRBJ2-7; tentatively, D is TRBD2 (6 bases). V gave up 5 bases and J gave up 3 bases, with 14 bases separating them. This CDR3 is 14 amino acids long. CDR1 is MNHEY and CDR2 is SVGAGI in the germline V gene. The CDR3 protein is CASSAGQDYYEQYF. Written as DNA, the CDR3 is TGTGCCAGCAGTGCAGGCCAGGACTACTACGAGCAGTACTTC.

The count of this clone is one. This chain joins TRBV25-1 and TRBJ2-7; D not resolved. Germline assignment: CDR1 MGHDK and CDR2 SYGVNS. V lost 1 base to trimming and J lost 5 bases, with 9 bases between them. The CDR3 runs 13 residues. CDR3 DNA: TGTGCCAGCAGTGAATGGGGTGTAGACGAGCAGTACTTC. Translated, it gives CASSEWGVDEQYF.

The genes are TRBV7-9 and TRBJ2-2; weak D call: TRBD2 (5 bases). Germline V gene sequence: CDR1 SEHNR, CDR2 FQNEAQ (reference sequence). Trimming stripped 5 bases from V and 7 bases from J, with 11 bases between. The CDR3 spans 13 residues. The DNA for the CDR3 is TGTGCCAGCAGCCGAGAGGGTGACGGGGAGCTGTTTTTT. Protein: CASSREGDGELFF.

The rearrangement uses TRBV7-9 and TRBJ1-2, with no clear D. Trimming shortened V by 7 bases and J by 2 bases, and 11 bases separated the two germline ends. The CDR3 runs 13 residues. The germline V gene has CDR1 SEHNR and CDR2 FQNEAQ (reference sequence). CDR3 bases: TGTGCCAGCAACTACGAAGGGAACTATGGCTACACCTTC. It translates to CASNYEGNYGYTF.

The chain links TRBV11-1 to TRBJ2-7; D is undetermined. V was cut by 2 bases and J by 0 bases, with 11 bases left in between. This CDR3 is 15 amino acids long. Per the germline V gene, CDR1 is SGHAT and CDR2 is FQDESV (reference sequence). CDR3: CASSLLGGNSYEQYF. CDR3 nucleotide sequence: TGTGCCAGCAGCTTACTAGGTGGGAACTCCTACGAGCAGTACTTC.

CDR3 sequence: CASSLAGAGEQFF. CDR3 sequence (DNA): TGTGCCAGCAGCTTAGCTGGGGCGGGCGAGCAGTTCTTC. This sequence joins TRBV7-2 and TRBJ2-1; the D call may be TRBD1 or TRBD2 (5 bases each). The V end lost 0 bases, the J end lost 10 bases, and 10 bases lay between the germline ends. CDR1 SGHTA and CDR2 FQGNSA come from the germline V gene. CDR3 length equals 13 residues. The full variable domain, in which reference TRBV7-2 and TRBJ2-1 provide the parts outside the CDR3, is GAGVSQSPSNKVTEKGKDVELRCDPISGHTALYWYRQSLGQGLEFLIYFQGNSAPDKSGLPSDRFSAERTGGSVSTLTIQRTQQEDSAVYLCASSLAGAGEQFFGPGTRLTVL.

This chain joins TRBV4-1 and TRBJ1-4; the D gene is possibly TRBD1 (6 bases). CDR3 length: 16 residues. CDR1 and CDR2 (germline): MGHRA, YSYEKL. Trimming shortened V by 4 bases and J by 0 bases, and 12 bases separated the two germline ends. The chain's CDR3 is CASSRPDSSTNEKLFF. The CDR3 DNA sequence: TGCGCCAGCAGCCGACCGGACAGCTCAACTAATGAAAAACTGTTTTTT.

This clone was seen a handful of times. The chain uses TRBV5-4 and TRBJ2-7; D gene uncertain. CDR1 is SGHNT, CDR2 YYREEE, per germline (reference sequence). Trimming removed 0 bases from V and 2 bases from J, with 9 bases in between. The CDR3 runs to 14 residues. CDR3 coding DNA: TGTGCCAGCAGCTTGGGACTGCCCGCCTACGAGCAGTACTTC. Translation: CASSLGLPAYEQYF.

With regard to this clone: The sample carries other DNA sequences with the same CDR3. The V and J genes are TRBV30 and TRBJ2-5; D not certain. The CDR3 is made up of 12 amino acids. Germline V gene data show CDR1 as GTSNPN and CDR2 as SVGIG (reference sequence). Trimming stripped 0 bases from V and 2 bases from J, with 4 bases between. CDR3 in DNA: TGTGCCTGGAGTGTATCGCAAGAGACCCAGTACTTC. It specifies CAWSVSQETQYF. Using reference TRBV30 and TRBJ2-5 for the parts outside the CDR3, the full variable domain is SQTIHQWPATLVQPVGSPLSLECTVEGTSNPNLYWYRQAAGRGLQLLFYSVGIGQISSEVPQNLSASRPQDRQFILSSKKLLLSDSGFYLCAWSVSQETQYFGPGTRLLVL.

V is TRBV2 and J is TRBJ2-1; possibly TRBD1 for D (5 bases). CDR3 length: 15 amino acids. V dropped 3 bases and J dropped 6 bases, with 15 bases sitting between them. Germline loops: CDR1 SNHLY, CDR2 FYNNEI. CDR3 residues: CASSESSRVPNEQFF. In DNA, the CDR3 is TGTGCCAGCAGTGAGTCGAGCAGGGTCCCCAATGAGCAGTTCTTC. The full variable domain, its missing parts supplied by reference TRBV2 and TRBJ2-1, is EPEVTQTPSHQVTQMGQEVILRCVPISNHLYFYWYRQILGQKVEFLVSFYNNEISEKSEIFDDQFSVERPDGSNFTLKIRSTKLEDSAMYFCASSESSRVPNEQFFGPGTRLTVL.

V is TRBV5-1 and J is TRBJ1-5; D possibly corresponds to TRBD1 (6 bases). Germline values: CDR1 SGHRS, CDR2 YFSETQ. V gave up 1 base and J gave up 2 bases, with 22 bases separating them. The CDR3 length is 19 residues. The DNA of the CDR3 is TGCGCCAGCAGCTTGAAATTGAGCGGCAGGGGTTTGGGCAATCAGCCCCAGCATTTT. As protein: CASSLKLSGRGLGNQPQHF. The variable domain in full, completed from reference TRBV5-1 and TRBJ1-5, reads KAGVTQTPRYLIKTRGQQVTLSCSPISGHRSVSWYQQTPGQGLQFLFEYFSETQRNKGNFPGRFSGRQFSNSRSEMNVSTLELGDSALYLCASSLKLSGRGLGNQPQHFGDGTRLSIL.

The rearrangement uses TRBV9 and TRBJ2-1, with 10 bases that match TRBD2. The CDR3 has 16 residues. In germline, CDR1 is SGDLS, CDR2 YYNGEE. J lost 7 bases, V lost 2 bases, and 9 bases had no gene match. CDR3 nucleotides: TGTGCCAGCAGCGTCCAGAGCGGGGGGGTAGTAAATGAGCAGTTCTTC. It specifies CASSVQSGGVVNEQFF.

This clone occurred once. The CDR3 here is CASSLATGTETQYF. The CDR3 bases are TGCGCCAGCAGCTTGGCAACCGGGACGGAGACCCAGTACTTC. V is TRBV5-1 and J is TRBJ2-5; either TRBD1 or TRBD2 may fit D (5 bases each). The V gene lost 0 bases and the J gene lost 5 bases, with 11 bases spanning the gap. The CDR3 has 14 residues. CDR1 is SGHRS, CDR2 YFSETQ, per germline. Looking up the rest from reference TRBV5-1 and TRBJ2-5 gives the full variable domain: KAGVTQTPRYLIKTRGQQVTLSCSPISGHRSVSWYQQTPGQGLQFLFEYFSETQRNKGNFPGRFSGRQFSNSRSEMNVSTLELGDSALYLCASSLATGTETQYFGPGTRLLVL.

This CDR3 is CASSLGGFGELFF. The CDR3 DNA follows: TGTGCCAGCAGCCTTGGCGGCTTCGGGGAGCTGTTTTTT. This chain joins TRBV5-6 and TRBJ2-2, with D unclear. This CDR3 is 13 amino acids long. Germline V gene data show CDR1 as SGHDT and CDR2 as YYEEEE. V was cut by 4 bases and J by 7 bases, with 11 bases left in between.

In this sample, this clone turned up once. The chain combines TRBV19 with TRBJ1-1; D remains unclear. CDR3 length equals 13 residues. Per the germline V gene, CDR1 is LNHDA and CDR2 is SQIVND (reference sequence). V lost 5 bases to trimming and J lost 0 bases, with 7 bases between them. The CDR3 DNA is TGTGCCAGTAGTCCCAGCTTGAACACTGAAGCTTTCTTT. As protein: CASSPSLNTEAFF.